One and the same sample provided the 16 T cell receptor beta chains below, sequenced in a study of cytomegalovirus exposure and HLA in healthy donors. The PCR employed 60 Vbeta primers together with 13 Jbeta primers. The assay was immunoSEQ multiplex PCR, and TCRdb's table has in-frame clones only and misses some. The table lists about 88,000 clones, about 67% of them singletons. Sequenced input: PBMCs. The origin of the receptors is a young woman in good health and CMV-seropositive.

The chain links TRBV7-8 to TRBJ2-7; 13 bases are shared with TRBD2. The CDR3 sequence is 17 residues long. Trimming took 5 bases from V and 0 from J; bases not matched to a gene: 7. Germline loops: CDR1 SGHVS, CDR2 FQNEAQ. CDR3 nucleotides: TGTGCCAGCAGCGGACCGGGACTAGCGGGGAGCTCCTACGAGCAGTACTTC. Translating it yields CASSGPGLAGSSYEQYF. The whole variable domain, filled in from reference TRBV7-8 and TRBJ2-7, reads GAGVSQSPRYKVAKRGQDVALRCDPISGHVSLFWYQQALGQGPEFLTYFQNEAQLDKSGLPSDRFFAERPEGSVSTLKIQRTQQEDSAVYLCASSGPGLAGSSYEQYFGPGTRLTVT.

The chain joins TRBV25-1 to TRBJ1-6; D is ambiguous. The V end lost 5 bases, the J end lost 3 bases, and 17 bases lay between the germline ends. The CDR3 has 17 residues. Germline CDR1 MGHDK, CDR2 SYGVNS. The chain's CDR3 is CASSREDLSVYNSPLHF. The CDR3 DNA reads TGTGCCAGCAGTAGAGAGGACTTATCTGTCTATAATTCACCCCTCCACTTT.

This clone was observed a handful of times. This rearrangement joins TRBV27 to TRBJ2-7; 8 bases match TRBD1. J gave up 6 bases and V 3 bases, and 7 bases lay outside the gene matches. Germline assignment: CDR1 MNHEY and CDR2 SMNVEV (reference sequence). The CDR3 runs to 14 residues. The CDR3 sequence is CASSFVQGAGEQYF. CDR3 nucleotide sequence: TGTGCCAGCAGTTTTGTCCAGGGGGCCGGCGAGCAGTACTTC.

V gene TRBV6-5 combines with J gene TRBJ1-3; no clear D gene. Trimming took off 4 bases at V and 3 bases at J, with 10 bases between the two ends. The CDR3 covers 14 residues. Germline-derived CDR1 and CDR2 are MNHEY and SVGAGI. CDR3 DNA sequence: TGTGCCAGCAGTTTGAGGGCTGTTGGAAACACCATATATTTT. It yields the protein CASSLRAVGNTIYF.

This clone was seen only a few times. The chain is built from TRBV5-4 and TRBJ2-1, with TRBD1 matching over 8 bases. Germline V gene sequence: CDR1 SGHNT, CDR2 YYREEE (reference sequence). The V segment lost 4 bases and the J segment 9 bases; nucleotides outside the gene matches: 9. CDR3 size: 14 residues. DNA for the CDR3: TGTGCCAGCAGCCCCACCAGGGGGCCCGGTGAGCAGTTCTTC. Translated: CASSPTRGPGEQFF.

The gene calls are TRBV9 and TRBJ2-1, with D maybe TRBD2 (5 bases). Germline assignment: CDR1 SGDLS and CDR2 YYNGEE. The CDR3 consists of 11 residues. V lost 2 bases, J lost 9 bases, and 6 bases lay in between. The CDR3 sequence: CASSVEGEQFF. CDR3 nucleotides: TGTGCCAGCAGCGTCGAGGGTGAGCAGTTCTTC.

The CDR3 here is CASSSFSGGSYEQYF. The CDR3 nucleotides are TGTGCCAGCAGCTCCTTCAGCGGGGGGTCCTACGAGCAGTACTTC. The chain combines TRBV6-5 with TRBJ2-7, with 9 nucleotides matching TRBD2. The V and J ends lost 6 bases and 1 base, in that order; junction bases with no gene match: 7. The germline CDR1 and CDR2 sequences are MNHEY and SVGAGI. CDR3 size: 15 residues.

V is TRBV9 and J is TRBJ2-3; tentative D call: TRBD2 (5 bases). V lost 0 bases and J lost 5, with 10 bases in between. This CDR3 spans 14 amino acids. CDR1 and CDR2 (germline): SGDLS, YYNGEE. The CDR3 DNA follows: TGTGCCAGCAGCGTAGAAATAGAGGGAGATACGCAGTATTTT. Translated, it gives CASSVEIEGDTQYF.

V gene TRBV19 combines with J gene TRBJ1-5, with 8 bases fitting TRBD1. Unmatched junction bases numbered 10, after V lost 5 bases and J lost 7 bases. Germline loops: CDR1 LNHDA, CDR2 SQIVND (reference sequence). The CDR3 covers 15 residues. CDR3 protein: CASSVGQGLLQPQHF. CDR3 nucleotide sequence: TGTGCCAGTAGTGTAGGACAGGGACTCTTACAGCCCCAGCATTTT.

The chain combines TRBV18 with TRBJ1-3; unclear D gene. The CDR3 is 13 residues long. Trimming took off 4 bases at V and 0 bases at J, with 4 bases between the two ends. Germline lookup yields CDR1 KGHSH and CDR2 LQKENI. Here the CDR3 DNA reads TGTGCCAGCTCACAGAGCTCTGGAAACACCATATATTTT. This translates into CASSQSSGNTIYF.

The chain employs TRBV5-6 and TRBJ2-3; the match to TRBD1 covers 8 bases. After removal of 2 bases from V and 5 bases from J, the junction contained 1 base not matched to a gene. The CDR3 spans 13 residues. Germline CDR1 and CDR2: SGHDT and YYEEEE. The CDR3 sequence is CASSLTGGDTQYF. Written as DNA, the CDR3 is TGTGCCAGCAGCTTAACAGGGGGAGATACGCAGTATTTT.

The chain uses TRBV7-9 and TRBJ2-5, with D perhaps matching TRBD2 (6 bases). Germline values: CDR1 SEHNR, CDR2 FQNEAQ (reference sequence). The V gene lost 5 bases and the J gene lost 2 bases, with 15 bases spanning the gap. The CDR3 contains 15 residues. The CDR3 protein is CASSRREGLQETQYF. CDR3 in DNA: TGTGCCAGCAGCCGGCGGGAAGGATTGCAAGAGACCCAGTACTTC.

This clone was detected once. Other nucleotide sequences from this sample produce the same CDR3. V usage is TRBV7-9 and J usage is TRBJ1-3, with D unresolved. V was pared by 0 bases and J by 0 bases, with 9 bases between. Germline CDR1 reads SEHNR; CDR2 reads FQNEAQ (reference sequence). The CDR3 spans 16 residues. CDR3 sequence (DNA): TGTGCCAGCAGCTTAGCAGATAGTTTCTCTGGAAACACCATATATTTT. Encoded protein: CASSLADSFSGNTIYF.

The rearrangement links TRBV25-1 to TRBJ1-1; TRBD1 might be the D (6 bases). Germline CDR1 reads MGHDK; CDR2 reads SYGVNS. The ends were cut back, 1 base at V and 6 bases at J, with 12 bases in the middle. CDR3 length: 14 amino acids. The CDR3 DNA is TGTGCCAGCAGTGAATCCTGGGACAACTCTGAAGCTTTCTTT. As protein: CASSESWDNSEAFF. Full variable domain (missing parts from reference TRBV25-1 and TRBJ1-1): EADIYQTPRYLVIGTGKKITLECSQTMGHDKMYWYQQDPGMELHLIHYSYGVNSTEKGDLSSESTVSRIRTEHFPLTLESARPSHTSQYLCASSESWDNSEAFFGQGTRLTVV.

The chain links TRBV4-2 to TRBJ1-5; D might be TRBD1 (5 bases). V was cut by 0 bases and J by 7 bases, with 13 bases left in between. The CDR3 sequence is 15 residues long. Germline V gene data show CDR1 as LGHNA and CDR2 as YNFKEQ. The CDR3 DNA sequence: TGTGCCAGCAGCCAAGATTCGGGAGGGGAGCAGCCCCAGCATTTT. Its translation is CASSQDSGGEQPQHF.

The rearrangement uses TRBV29-1 and TRBJ1-1; 7 bases map to TRBD1. V trimming: 4 bases; J trimming: 10 bases; junction bases outside the gene matches: 12. Germline assignment: CDR1 SQVTM and CDR2 ANQGSEA. This CDR3 comprises 13 residues. The CDR3 DNA is TGCAGCGTTGTTCGGTCGGGACAGCCTGCAGCTTTCTTT. It is translated as CSVVRSGQPAAFF.